The 29 T cell receptor beta chains presented below share a single source sample, sequenced in a study of blood T cell repertoires in COVID-19. TCRdb keeps only in-frame clones here, not all; method: immunoSEQ multiplex PCR. Of approximately 210,000 clones listed, over 70% are singletons. Material for sequencing was peripheral blood. The source is a man over 45 with active or convalescent COVID-19.

The rearrangement joins TRBV29-1 to TRBJ2-5, with a possible D match to TRBD1 (5 bases). Trimming stripped 7 bases from V and 2 bases from J, with 17 bases between. Germline V gene lookup returns CDR1 SQVTM and CDR2 ANQGSEA. The CDR3 loop spans 14 amino acids. The CDR3: CSAGRRQTQETQYF. CDR3 bases: TGCAGCGCTGGAAGGAGACAGACACAAGAGACCCAGTACTTC.

The chain couples TRBV10-1 to TRBJ2-7; 7 bases line up with TRBD2. The CDR3 extends over 14 amino acids. V shed 2 bases and J 4 bases; nucleotides not matched to a gene: 5. Germline values: CDR1 WNHNN, CDR2 SYGVQD (reference sequence). The CDR3 DNA reads TGCGCCAGCAGTGAGGGGTATAGCGGGTACGAGCAGTACTTC. Translation gives CASSEGYSGYEQYF.

This clone has only one observation. The rearrangement joins TRBV7-2 to TRBJ2-5; D may be TRBD2 (7 bases). The CDR3 consists of 16 residues. Germline CDR1 and CDR2: SGHTA and FQGNSA. V was clipped by 4 bases and J by 4 bases, with 19 bases between them. The CDR3 reads CASSSAGVAGAETQYF. For the CDR3, the DNA is TGTGCCAGCAGCTCCGCGGGGGTTGCGGGGGCAGAGACCCAGTACTTC.

The genes are TRBV18 and TRBJ2-2, with D possibly TRBD2 on 6 matching bases. The CDR3 runs to 14 residues. V lost 3 bases, J lost 5 bases, and 10 bases lay in between. Germline V gene lookup returns CDR1 KGHSH and CDR2 LQKENI. The CDR3 DNA reads TGTGCCAGCTCACCGGGGACTCGAACCGGGGAGCTGTTTTTT. It is translated as CASSPGTRTGELFF. Full variable domain (outside the CDR3, taken from reference TRBV18 and TRBJ2-2): NAGVMQNPRHLVRRRGQEARLRCSPMKGHSHVYWYRQLPEEGLKFMVYLQKENIIDESGMPKERFSAEFPKEGPSILRIQQVVRGDSAAYFCASSPGTRTGELFFGEGSRLTVL.

The chain carries TRBV21-1 and TRBJ2-2; the D call in the table, TRBD2, was not verified against the DNA. TRBV21-1 is reported as a pseudogene. The CDR3 covers 17 residues. The CDR3 DNA follows: TGTGCCAGCACCTCAGGGCTAGCGGTGAAGAACACCGGGGAGCTGTTTTTT. This sequence encodes CASTSGLAVKNTGELFF.

This clone has only a few counts. V and J are TRBV10-3 and TRBJ1-4, with D tentatively TRBD1 (6 bases). Between the trimmed V and J ends, which lost 6 bases and 3 bases, there was a span of 14 bases. This CDR3 is 15 amino acids long. Germline V lookup: CDR1 ENHRY, CDR2 SYGVKD. CDR3 sequence (DNA): TGTGCCATCAGCGCGGACAGCACACCTAATGAAAAACTGTTTTTT. Translation: CAISADSTPNEKLFF.

The gene calls are TRBV10-2 and TRBJ1-2; D not certain. The CDR3 is 12 residues long. Per the germline V gene, CDR1 is WSHSY and CDR2 is SAAADI. Trimming removed 3 bases at V and 2 bases at J, with 4 bases between. The DNA of the CDR3 is TGCGCCAGCAGTGACGGGAACTATGGCTACACCTTC. Translated: CASSDGNYGYTF.

The sample holds a few counts of this clone. The genes are TRBV19 and TRBJ2-1, with unresolved D. The germline V gene encodes CDR1 LNHDA and CDR2 SQIVND (reference sequence). The CDR3 consists of 13 residues. Between the trimmed V and J ends, which lost 3 bases and 10 bases, there was a span of 13 bases. CDR3 in DNA: TGTGCCAGTAGTATTGTAGCCCAGAGCGAGCAGTTCTTC. It translates to CASSIVAQSEQFF. Based on the CDR3 plus reference TRBV19 and TRBJ2-1, the full variable domain is DGGITQSPKYLFRKEGQNVTLSCEQNLNHDAMYWYRQDPGQGLRLIYYSQIVNDFQKGDIAEGYSVSREKKESFPLTVTSAQKNPTAFYLCASSIVAQSEQFFGPGTRLTVL.

Here the CDR3 DNA reads TGTGCCAGCAGTTCCGTCGACATTTCCTACAATGAGCAGTTCTTC. Translating it yields CASSSVDISYNEQFF. The chain joins TRBV28 to TRBJ2-1; D is undetermined. This CDR3 spans 15 amino acids. Germline CDR1 is MDHEN and CDR2 is SYDVKM. V was clipped by 4 bases and J by 1 base, with 11 bases between them.

This chain links TRBV4-3 with TRBJ1-5; weak D call: TRBD1 (5 bases). The V end was cut by 1 base, the J end by 4 bases, with 14 bases between. Germline lookup yields CDR1 LGHNA and CDR2 YSLEER. This CDR3 has 16 amino acids. CDR3 sequence: CASSQGSQGLNQPQHF. The CDR3 region has the DNA TGCGCCAGCAGCCAAGGAAGTCAGGGCCTGAATCAGCCCCAGCATTTT.

The chain couples TRBV28 to TRBJ1-2, with 8 positions matching TRBD1. V lost 4 bases to trimming and J lost 3 bases; unmatched junction nucleotides: 7. The CDR3 is made up of 15 amino acids. From germline, CDR1 is MDHEN and CDR2 SYDVKM. The CDR3 sequence: CASSSPRTGYYGYTF. The CDR3 DNA follows: TGTGCCAGCAGTTCTCCTCGGACAGGGTACTATGGCTACACCTTC.

A note on this clone: Other DNA sequences in this specimen translate into the identical CDR3. This rearrangement joins TRBV18 to TRBJ1-1; D not certain. Germline CDR1 reads KGHSH; CDR2 reads LQKENI. The CDR3 contains 13 residues. V gave up 2 bases and J gave up 1 base, with 5 bases separating them. The CDR3 is CASSPDTNTEAFF. In nucleotides, the CDR3 is TGTGCCAGCTCACCAGACACGAACACTGAAGCTTTCTTT.

The genes are TRBV14 and TRBJ2-5, with D unresolved. CDR3 length: 14 amino acids. V was trimmed by 0 bases and J by 4 bases, leaving 9 bases between them. The germline gives CDR1 SGHDN, CDR2 FVKESK. Written as DNA, the CDR3 is TGTGCCAGCAGCCAAGATCTGACACTAGAGACCCAGTACTTC. Protein: CASSQDLTLETQYF.

This clone has just one count. The V call is TRBV7-9, the J call TRBJ1-2; D unresolved. The germline gives CDR1 SEHNR, CDR2 FQNEAQ (reference sequence). The CDR3 loop spans 12 amino acids. V lost 5 bases, J lost 4 bases, and 8 bases lay in between. The CDR3 loop reads CASSLGLYGYTF. The CDR3 DNA reads TGTGCCAGCAGCCTTGGACTCTATGGCTACACCTTC.

This clone was found once. A junction end diverges from the germline sequence, so it may reflect a read error. This rearrangement joins TRBV10-3 to TRBJ2-5; D is possibly TRBD1 (5 bases). In germline, CDR1 is ENHRY, CDR2 SYGVKD. The CDR3 spans 15 residues. The CDR3 is CAISESVVGVETLYF. CDR3 bases: TGTGCCATCAGTGAGTCAGTGGTAGGGGTAGAGACCCTGTACTTC.

The chain is built from TRBV4-1 and TRBJ1-2, with D perhaps TRBD1 (5 bases). V was cut by 1 base and J by 7 bases, with 16 bases left in between. From germline, CDR1 is MGHRA and CDR2 YSYEKL. CDR3 length: 15 residues. The CDR3 sequence is CASSQVSAGLGGYTF. DNA for the CDR3: TGCGCCAGCAGCCAAGTGAGCGCAGGGCTCGGTGGCTACACCTTC.

The chain combines TRBV18 with TRBJ2-3, with a possible D match to TRBD2 (6 bases). The CDR3 extends over 15 amino acids. Germline values: CDR1 KGHSH, CDR2 LQKENI. V was trimmed by 6 bases and J by 5 bases, leaving 18 bases between them. The CDR3 nucleotides are TGTGCCAGCTCTCTTCTGGGACTGGGTGGAGATACGCAGTATTTT. It encodes CASSLLGLGGDTQYF. Combining the CDR3 with reference TRBV18 and TRBJ2-3 gives the whole variable domain NAGVMQNPRHLVRRRGQEARLRCSPMKGHSHVYWYRQLPEEGLKFMVYLQKENIIDESGMPKERFSAEFPKEGPSILRIQQVVRGDSAAYFCASSLLGLGGDTQYFGPGTRLTVL.

The chain combines TRBV15 with TRBJ1-2, with a possible D match to TRBD1 (5 bases). CDR3 length: 14 residues. Germline CDR1 LNHNV, CDR2 YYDKDF (reference sequence). Trimming left V 3 bases short and J 1 base short, with 9 bases between. DNA for the CDR3: TGTGCCACCAGCAGCCAGGGCTATAACTATGGCTACACCTTC. Protein sequence: CATSSQGYNYGYTF.

CDR3 protein: CAWSVRVTEAFF. The CDR3 coding sequence is TGTGCCTGGAGTGTACGGGTCACTGAAGCTTTCTTT. The chain recombines TRBV30 with TRBJ1-1; D is undetermined. CDR1 and CDR2 (germline): GTSNPN, SVGIG (reference sequence). Trimming left V 0 bases short and J 4 bases short, with 6 bases between. The CDR3 length is 12 residues. Looking up the rest from reference TRBV30 and TRBJ1-1 gives the full variable domain: SQTIHQWPATLVQPVGSPLSLECTVEGTSNPNLYWYRQAAGRGLQLLFYSVGIGQISSEVPQNLSASRPQDRQFILSSKKLLLSDSGFYLCAWSVRVTEAFFGQGTRLTVV.

This chain's CDR3 is CASSRQAAGSPLHF. The CDR3 nucleotides read TGTGCCAGCAGTCGACAGGCGGCTGGTTCACCCCTCCACTTT. This rearrangement joins TRBV6-5 to TRBJ1-6; tentatively, D is TRBD1 (6 bases). The CDR3 has 14 residues. Trimming stripped 5 bases from V and 9 bases from J, with 14 bases between. The germline CDR1 and CDR2 sequences are MNHEY and SVGAGI.

The J gene is TRBJ1-2, the V gene TRBV7-3, with TRBD1 identical over 9 bases. CDR1 is SGHTA, CDR2 FQGTGA, per germline. This CDR3 has 14 residues. V trimming: 5 bases; J trimming: 7 bases; junction bases outside the gene matches: 8. CDR3 coding DNA: TGTGCCAGCAGCCCCCAAGACAGGGGGAGTGGCTACACCTTC. It specifies CASSPQDRGSGYTF.

V is TRBV5-1 and J is TRBJ2-1; 12 bases match TRBD2. The junction had 12 bases not matched to a gene; V was cut back by 4 bases and J by 7 bases. This CDR3 comprises 17 residues. From germline, CDR1 is SGHRS and CDR2 YFSETQ. The CDR3 DNA sequence: TGCGCCAGCAGCCCAGAACTACTAGCGGGAGGCTTGAATGAGCAGTTCTTC. This encodes CASSPELLAGGLNEQFF.

The rearrangement joins TRBV2 to TRBJ1-1; D not resolved. The CDR3 is 12 residues long. CDR1 and CDR2 from the germline V gene are SNHLY and FYNNEI. V lost 11 bases and J 0 bases, leaving 10 bases between the germline ends. The CDR3 DNA reads TGTGCCGTCGAGGGTTTGAACACTGAAGCTTTCTTT. Encoded protein: CAVEGLNTEAFF.

In regard to this clone: Distinct nucleotide sequences in the sample also encode this CDR3. The chain couples TRBV5-1 to TRBJ1-4, with TRBD1 matching 8 bases. CDR3 length equals 15 residues. V trimming: 4 bases; J trimming: 5 bases; junction bases outside the gene matches: 7. Per germline, CDR1 SGHRS and CDR2 YFSETQ. The CDR3 loop reads CASSPTGATNEKLFF. Here the CDR3 DNA reads TGCGCCAGCAGCCCGACAGGGGCCACCAATGAAAAACTGTTTTTT. The entire variable domain, with the rest obtained from reference TRBV5-1 and TRBJ1-4, is as follows: KAGVTQTPRYLIKTRGQQVTLSCSPISGHRSVSWYQQTPGQGLQFLFEYFSETQRNKGNFPGRFSGRQFSNSRSEMNVSTLELGDSALYLCASSPTGATNEKLFFGSGTQLSVL.

This rearrangement joins TRBV28 to TRBJ1-2; 7 nucleotides line up with TRBD1. The V gene end was trimmed by 7 bases and the J gene end by 6 bases; junction bases not matched to a gene: 2. This CDR3 spans 11 amino acids. Germline V gene lookup returns CDR1 MDHEN and CDR2 SYDVKM. The CDR3 nucleotides are TGTGCCAGCAACACAGGGGATGGCTACACCTTC. Translating gives CASNTGDGYTF.

The genes are TRBV5-4 and TRBJ2-3, with a tentative D call TRBD1 (5 bases). Between the trimmed V and J ends, which lost 0 bases and 0 bases, there was a span of 8 bases. CDR1 is SGHNT, CDR2 YYREEE, per germline (reference sequence). The CDR3 is made up of 15 amino acids. The CDR3 loop is CASSLGAGSTDTQYF. CDR3 DNA sequence: TGTGCCAGCAGCTTGGGGGCAGGGAGCACAGATACGCAGTATTTT.

This clone was seen just once. J is TRBJ2-7 and V is TRBV4-3; 11 bases line up with TRBD1. Per germline, CDR1 LGHNA and CDR2 YSLEER. J gave up 6 bases and V 4 bases, and 14 bases lay outside the gene matches. The CDR3 totals 17 residues. Here the CDR3 DNA reads TGCGCCAGCAGCCGGTTGTTCGGACAGGGGGCGGGAGGCGAGCAGTACTTC. Protein product: CASSRLFGQGAGGEQYF.

The chain joins TRBV9 to TRBJ2-3; TRBD1 aligns across 9 bases. V gave up 4 bases and J gave up 6 bases; unmatched junction bases: 6. Per germline, CDR1 SGDLS and CDR2 YYNGEE. The CDR3 extends over 14 amino acids. DNA of the CDR3: TGTGCCAGCAGCTCGGACAGGGGCGAGGATACGCAGTATTTT. This encodes CASSSDRGEDTQYF.

The chain recombines TRBV5-1 with TRBJ2-3, with 9 bases matching TRBD1. J was trimmed by 5 bases and V by 4 bases; bases with no gene match: 8. The CDR3 is made up of 15 amino acids. Germline CDR1 is SGHRS and CDR2 is YFSETQ. The CDR3 DNA reads TGCGCCAGCAGCCCATGGACAGGGGATGAAGATACGCAGTATTTT. Its translation is CASSPWTGDEDTQYF.